These T cell receptor beta chains were read from a single sample in a study of T-cell reconstitution after alpha-beta-depleted transplantation in children. Each CDR3 protein gets one entry after TCRdb re-called the PCR reads with MiXCR. The sample records 250,000 to 350,000 distinct CDR3 sequences, 23% being singletons. The sequencing here drew on PBMCs, mostly from graft donor cells, taken 180 days after TCRalphabeta/CD19-depleted stem cell transplant. Receptor source: a male patient between 10 and 17 years old who had a stem cell transplant for acute lymphoblastic leukemia, so the T cells may come from the graft donor. CDR3s include the opening cysteine and the closing phenylalanine or tryptophan. The D gene is left open where the match is weak. Size is stated for part of the rows, as once, few or many counts, or as a class when the clone is expanded.

cdr3_aa	cdr3_nt	d_call	clone_size	j_call	v_call
CASSLIWDSVFYEQYF	TGTGCCAGCAGCTTGATATGGGACAGCGTCTTCTACGAGCAGTACTTC	TRBD1	NA	TRBJ2-7	TRBV7-9
CSVRLQGAHYGYTF	TGCAGCGTTCGATTACAGGGGGCCCACTATGGCTACACCTTC	TRBD1	few	TRBJ1-2	TRBV29-1
CASSPRRGLNTEAFF	TGTGCCAGCAGCCCCCGAAGGGGCTTGAACACTGAAGCTTTCTTT	NA	few	TRBJ1-1	TRBV11-2
CASSVGTSGRGETQYF	TGTGCCAGCAGCGTCGGGACTAGCGGGAGAGGGGAGACCCAGTACTTC	TRBD2	NA	TRBJ2-5	TRBV7-9
CASSFTVLASYEQYF	TGCGCCAGCAGCTTTACGGTCCTTGCCTCCTACGAGCAGTACTTC	NA	few	TRBJ2-7	TRBV5-1
CASSPMSGASTDTQYF	TGTGCCAGCAGCCCCATGTCGGGGGCTAGTACAGATACGCAGTATTTT	NA	few	TRBJ2-3	TRBV4-2
CASSVDRARGNTIYF	TGTGCCAGCAGCGTGGACAGGGCGAGGGGAAACACCATATATTTT	TRBD1	few	TRBJ1-3	TRBV7-8
CASSPRTGWSEQFF	TGTGCCAGCAGCCCCCGGACAGGGTGGTCTGAGCAGTTCTTC	TRBD1	NA	TRBJ2-1	TRBV7-3
CATSRPQDLYNEQFF	TGTGCCACCAGCAGACCCCAGGATCTTTACAATGAGCAGTTCTTC	NA	NA	TRBJ2-1	TRBV15
CASSRWNTRWTDEQYF	TGCGCCAGCAGCCGGTGGAACACTAGGTGGACGGACGAGCAGTACTTC	NA	few	TRBJ2-7	TRBV5-1
CASPREYSYEQYF	TGTGCCAGTCCCCGGGAGTACTCCTACGAGCAGTACTTC	NA	few	TRBJ2-7	TRBV6-1
CASSPGDRGNSPLHF	TGTGCCAGCAGCCCGGGGGACAGGGGTAATTCACCCCTCCACTTT	TRBD1	many	TRBJ1-6	TRBV9
CASSLVPSGAYNEQFF	TGCGCCAGCAGCTTGGTCCCTAGCGGGGCATACAATGAGCAGTTCTTC	TRBD2	few	TRBJ2-1	TRBV5-1
CASPRAEAYSGANVLTF	TGTGCCAGCCCCCGGGCCGAGGCGTACTCTGGGGCCAACGTCCTGACTTTC	NA	NA	TRBJ2-6	TRBV7-9
CASRGADTRSEEQYF	TGTGCCAGCAGAGGTGCCGACACCCGATCCGAGGAGCAGTACTTC	NA	few	TRBJ2-7	TRBV27
CSAKRQGLSTDTQYF	TGCAGTGCTAAACGGCAGGGACTAAGCACAGATACGCAGTATTTT	TRBD2	NA	TRBJ2-3	TRBV20-1
CASSPVQGAVRGYTF	TGCGCCAGCAGCCCCGTCCAGGGGGCGGTAAGGGGCTACACCTTC	TRBD1	few	TRBJ1-2	TRBV5-1
CASSPAGTGELFF	TGTGCCAGCAGCCCAGCCGGAACCGGGGAGCTGTTTTTT	NA	NA	TRBJ2-2	TRBV7-7
CASSLTAPGTYNEQFF	TGCGCCAGCAGCCTGACGGCCCCGGGCACCTACAATGAGCAGTTCTTC	NA	NA	TRBJ2-1	TRBV5-1
CASSEWGQSSYNEQFF	TGTGCCAGCAGTGAATGGGGGCAGAGCTCCTACAATGAGCAGTTCTTC	NA	NA	TRBJ2-1	TRBV6-1
CASSQTDRGLNIQYF	TGTGCCAGCAGCCAGACGGACAGGGGGTTAAACATTCAGTACTTC	TRBD1	NA	TRBJ2-4	TRBV14
CASSPGQDYGYTF	TGTGCCAGCAGTCCGGGACAGGACTATGGCTACACCTTC	TRBD1	many	TRBJ1-2	TRBV18
CASSRHRGDSQPQHF	TGTGCCAGCAGTAGACACAGGGGGGATAGTCAGCCCCAGCATTTT	TRBD1	few	TRBJ1-5	TRBV6-1
CASSLHGSTSGVGKNIQYF	TGTGCCAGCAGCTTACATGGGAGTACTAGCGGAGTAGGAAAAAACATTCAGTACTTC	TRBD2	NA	TRBJ2-4	TRBV11-2
CASSVGVAYGYTF	TGTGCCAGCAGTGTAGGGGTGGCCTATGGCTACACCTTC	NA	NA	TRBJ1-2	TRBV6-1
CASSAIQGARSPLHF	TGCGCCAGCAGCGCAATACAGGGGGCTCGGTCACCCCTCCACTTT	TRBD1	few	TRBJ1-6	TRBV5-1
CASRNSGYEQYF	TGTGCCAGCAGGAACTCCGGATACGAGCAGTACTTC	NA	NA	TRBJ2-7	TRBV2
CASSLRDPGHRLIEANVLTF	TGTGCCAGCAGCTTAAGGGATCCGGGACATAGGCTGATCGAGGCCAACGTCCTGACTTTC	NA	NA	TRBJ2-6	TRBV11-1
CSARDPGLAGVENTQYF	TGCAGTGCTAGAGATCCGGGACTAGCGGGAGTAGAAAATACGCAGTATTTT	TRBD2	NA	TRBJ2-3	TRBV20-1
CASSLNRGGETQYF	TGTGCCAGCAGCTTAAACAGGGGTGGAGAGACCCAGTACTTC	TRBD1	NA	TRBJ2-5	TRBV7-3
CASSSGPYGSNQPQHF	TGCGCCAGCAGCTCGGGACCTTATGGTAGCAATCAGCCCCAGCATTTT	NA	few	TRBJ1-5	TRBV5-1
CASSFSGAGTDTQYF	TGTGCCAGCAGTTTTTCGGGAGCAGGCACAGATACGCAGTATTTT	NA	NA	TRBJ2-3	TRBV12-3/TRBV12-4
CSVDGIAGTSHSSYNEQFF	TGCAGCGTTGACGGAATAGCCGGGACTAGTCATAGCTCCTACAATGAGCAGTTCTTC	TRBD2	NA	TRBJ2-1	TRBV29-1